This paragraph covers one T cell receptor beta chain sequence. Its target is not known. The CDR3 has 14 residues. The V gene end was trimmed by 6 bases and the J gene end by 7 bases; junction bases not matched to a gene: 11. Germline CDR1 is MDHEN and CDR2 is SYDVKM. This sample stems from a study of blood T cells in healthy people across ages. Study information: When template switching was applied, about one barcoded beta molecule was captured per two T cells. Study-level findings and limits: Naive CD4+ cell counts and diversity both ran higher in long-lived than in aged donors.

A second PCR, run for about 7 to 11 cycles, used a sample-barcoded 5' primer plus a J-beta primer mix. Each CDR3 protein gets one entry after TCRdb re-called the 5' RACE reads with MiXCR. This sample has around 1.5 million distinct CDR3 sequences, with roughly 59% found just once. Peripheral blood, roughly 11 milliliters per donor, was collected. V and J are TRBV28 and TRBJ1-1; TRBD1 aligns across 7 bases. The sample comprised blood. This sequence originates from a man aged 18 to 30 in good health. CDR3 DNA sequence: TGTGCCAGCAGCTTACGACAGGGTAATAGTGAAGCTTTCTTT. It encodes CASSLRQGNSEAFF.